This T cell receptor (beta chain) was sequenced during a study of T cells expressing NK-cell markers. In the study overall: Seven of eight sequenced donors tested HCMV-seropositive; one tested seronegative.

TCRdb re-called the 5' RACE reads; every CDR3 protein appears as one record, without DNA. This listing includes about 440,000 distinct CDR3 sequences. The CDR3 spans 15 residues. CDR1 MNHEY and CDR2 SVGAGI come from the germline V gene. The sequencing sample was made of blood T cells: a sorted CD56 or NKG2C T cell subset, CD4+ or CD8+ T cells, or bulk PBMC T cells (not recorded which). The chain combines TRBV6-5 with TRBJ2-1; TCRdb's assignment of TRBD1 cannot be checked, as there is no DNA. The sequence came from a woman aged 18-70 years in good health. CDR3 in amino acids: CASSYNRGVRNEQFF.